This T cell receptor beta chain was profiled in a study of a mutant IDH1 vaccine in newly diagnosed glioma. This sample's time point: week 11, during vaccination. Mutant IDH1 20-mer peptide, at 300 ug, made up each vaccine dose, with topical imiquimod. On this clone itself: Its antigen is currently unknown.

The V end lost 0 bases, the J end lost 1 base, and 12 bases lay between the germline ends. Germline V CDR1 and CDR2: MNHEY, SVGAGI. The CDR3 has 16 residues. Sequencing used immunoSEQ multiplex PCR; TCRdb keeps in-frame clones, though not all of them. This table has 30,000 to 35,000 clones, around 90% appearing once. This TCR derives from a man aged 18 to 30 with glioma. This chain uses TRBV6-5 with TRBJ1-1; perhaps TRBD1 as D (6 bases). The starting material was PBMCs, obtained from a glioma patient whose treatment included an IDH1 peptide vaccine. CDR3 nucleotide sequence: TGTGCCAGCAGTTACTCGCGGGGGGCGAGGAACACTGAAGCTTTCTTT. Translated: CASSYSRGARNTEAFF.